This entry features one T cell receptor (beta chain) sequence. Its target is unknown. This sample was taken from a study of cytomegalovirus exposure and HLA in healthy donors. As for the study in general: As an earlier analysis found, about 179 million T cells yielded about 100 million unique TCR beta sequences. The study's findings and limits: There were several of the most significant clusters that appeared linked to common viral pathogens in a later analysis. In a later analysis, CMV-associated beta chains were mostly HLA-associated, it appeared.

The CDR3 extends over 16 amino acids. Germline V gene sequence: CDR1 MNHEY, CDR2 SVGAGI. J gave up 1 base and V 3 bases, and 8 bases lay outside the gene matches. Amplification used 60 Vbeta primers and 13 Jbeta primers. Here immunoSEQ multiplex PCR was the method, and the copy in TCRdb shows in-frame clones only, minus some. The sample's table shows roughly 100,000 clones. The sample consisted of PBMCs. The V gene is TRBV6-5, the J gene TRBJ2-7; 8 bases are shared with TRBD2. The origin of this receptor is a man aged 40-49 years in good health and CMV-seronegative. CDR3 DNA: TGTGCCAGCAGTTATTCGAGCGGGAGTGGTTCCTACGAGCAGTACTTC. It translates to CASSYSSGSGSYEQYF.